This TCR beta chain originates from a study of blood T cell repertoires in COVID-19. Turning to the study itself: The samples span acute and convalescent COVID-19 from the United States, Italy and Spain.

Researchers sorted participants into cohorts using their self-reported clinical history. V gave up 2 bases and J gave up 7 bases, with 18 bases separating them. Germline loops: CDR1 ENHRY, CDR2 SYGVKD. The CDR3 is 16 amino acids. Original analysis: Reference gene primer amplification gave estimated nucleated cell counts. Only in-frame clones appear in the TCRdb table, and some are missing; sequencing was by immunoSEQ multiplex PCR. V, J and clone size are taken as reported in that table, and D and trimming were inferred from the DNA itself. The data show a few hundred thousand clones, 70% to 90% seen once.

The chain is built from TRBV10-3 and TRBJ2-1; D perhaps matches TRBD2 (7 bases). Material for sequencing was PBMCs or T cells enriched from blood (not recorded which). This TCR was sampled from a woman in her forties or fifties who had been exposed to COVID-19. DNA for the CDR3: TGTGCCATCAGTGAGCTGGGCGGGGGCCGAAGTAATGAGCAGTTCTTC. Protein sequence: CAISELGGGRSNEQFF.